The clone carrying this T cell receptor (beta chain) appeared once. These data belong to a study of blood T cell repertoires in COVID-19. Study summary: Acute-phase and convalescent COVID-19 samples originated in the United States, Italy and Spain. Sample material is recorded as cDNA or gDNA derived from T cells, B-cell-depleted T cells, or PBMCs.

Per the authors' pipeline: Amplification of reference gene primers provided the estimated nucleated cell counts. Profiling relied on immunoSEQ multiplex PCR, and the TCRdb table lists in-frame clones only, not all of them. The V and J calls and clone size come from that table; D and trimming were worked out from the DNA. The repertoire holds 75,000 to 95,000 clones, with roughly four fifths as singletons. The receptor was isolated from a human donor in a cohort sampled during active COVID-19. Material: peripheral blood.

In DNA form, the CDR3 reads TGTGCCAGCAGCTGGCGCGGACAGGGAGGGAAGTATTTT. Translating it yields CASSWRGQGGKYF. J is TRBJ2-3 and V is TRBV7-9; D is perhaps TRBD1 (8 bases). This CDR3 region has 13 residues. Trimming stripped 4 bases from V and 13 bases from J, with 18 bases between. Per the germline V gene, CDR1 is SEHNR and CDR2 is FQNEAQ (reference sequence).